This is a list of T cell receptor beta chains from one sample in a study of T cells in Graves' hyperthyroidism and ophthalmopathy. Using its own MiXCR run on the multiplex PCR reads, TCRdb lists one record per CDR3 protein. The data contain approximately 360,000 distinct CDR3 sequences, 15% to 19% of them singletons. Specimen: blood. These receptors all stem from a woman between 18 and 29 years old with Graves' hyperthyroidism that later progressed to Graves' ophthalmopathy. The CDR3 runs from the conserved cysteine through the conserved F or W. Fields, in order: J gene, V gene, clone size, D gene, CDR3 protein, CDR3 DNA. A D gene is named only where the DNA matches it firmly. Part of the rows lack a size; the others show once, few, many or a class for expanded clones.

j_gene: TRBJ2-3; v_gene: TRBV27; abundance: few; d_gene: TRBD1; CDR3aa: CASSFHDRGPDTQYF; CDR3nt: TGTGCCAGCAGTTTCCACGACAGGGGGCCAGATACGCAGTATTTT
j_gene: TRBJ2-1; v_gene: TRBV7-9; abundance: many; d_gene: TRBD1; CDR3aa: CASSRTGTYNEQFF; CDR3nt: TGTGCCAGCAGCCGGACAGGGACATACAATGAGCAGTTCTTC
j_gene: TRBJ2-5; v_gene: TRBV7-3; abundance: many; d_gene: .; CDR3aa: CASSPTPTWTASGTQYF; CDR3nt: TGTGCCAGCAGCCCAACTCCCACCTGGACAGCCTCCGGGACCCAGTACTTC
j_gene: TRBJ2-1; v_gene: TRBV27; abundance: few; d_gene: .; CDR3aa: CAGSLRGDNEQFF; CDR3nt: TGTGCCGGCAGTTTACGCGGGGACAATGAGCAGTTCTTC
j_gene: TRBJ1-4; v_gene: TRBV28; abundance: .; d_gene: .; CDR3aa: CASSLGRREKLFF; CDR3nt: TGTGCCAGCAGTCTAGGGCGAAGGGAAAAACTGTTTTTT
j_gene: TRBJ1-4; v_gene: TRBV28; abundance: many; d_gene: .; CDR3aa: CASSPRTGKESSNEKLFF; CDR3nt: TGTGCCAGCAGTCCACGAACAGGGAAGGAATCCTCCAATGAAAAACTGTTTTTT
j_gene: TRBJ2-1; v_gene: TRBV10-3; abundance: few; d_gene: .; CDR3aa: CAISAEVSYNEQFF; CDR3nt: TGTGCCATCAGTGCGGAGGTCTCCTACAATGAGCAGTTCTTC
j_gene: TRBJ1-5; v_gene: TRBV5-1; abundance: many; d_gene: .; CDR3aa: CASSSRGNQPQHF; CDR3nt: TGCGCCAGCAGCTCCCGAGGAAATCAGCCCCAGCATTTT
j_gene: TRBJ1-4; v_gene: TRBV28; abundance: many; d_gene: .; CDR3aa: CASSPQGRGEKLFF; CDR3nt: TGTGCCAGCAGCCCTCAGGGCCGTGGTGAAAAACTGTTTTTT
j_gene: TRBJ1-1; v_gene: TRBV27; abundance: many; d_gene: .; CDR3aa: CASSLSTVSSNTEAFF; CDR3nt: TGTGCCAGCAGTTTATCGACAGTCTCCAGTAACACTGAAGCTTTCTTT
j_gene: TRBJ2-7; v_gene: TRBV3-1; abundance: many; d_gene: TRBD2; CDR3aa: CASSRKGLAGVWEQYF; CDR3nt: TGTGCCAGCAGCCGGAAGGGACTAGCGGGAGTATGGGAGCAGTACTTC
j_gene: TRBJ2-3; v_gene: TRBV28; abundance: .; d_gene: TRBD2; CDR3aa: CASSSSSGRRSDTQYF; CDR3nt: TGTGCCAGCAGTTCCTCTAGCGGGAGGAGATCAGATACGCAGTATTTT
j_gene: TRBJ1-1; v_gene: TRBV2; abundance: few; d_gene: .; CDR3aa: CASKFTDTEAFF; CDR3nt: TGTGCCAGCAAATTTACTGACACTGAAGCTTTCTTT
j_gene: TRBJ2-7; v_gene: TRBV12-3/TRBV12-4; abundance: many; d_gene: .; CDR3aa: CASSPAGGGSYEQYF; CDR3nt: TGTGCCAGCAGTCCTGCAGGGGGGGGATCCTACGAGCAGTACTTC
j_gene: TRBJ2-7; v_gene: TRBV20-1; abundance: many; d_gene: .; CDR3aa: CSASVDGLYEQYF; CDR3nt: TGCAGTGCTAGCGTGGACGGGCTCTACGAGCAGTACTTC
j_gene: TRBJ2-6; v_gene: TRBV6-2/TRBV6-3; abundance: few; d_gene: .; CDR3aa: CASSPIGSGANVLTF; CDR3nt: TGTGCCAGCAGTCCCATTGGCTCTGGGGCCAACGTCCTGACTTTC
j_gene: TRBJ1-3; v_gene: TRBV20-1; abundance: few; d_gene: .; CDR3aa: CSAQVWASYSGNTIYF; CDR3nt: TGCAGTGCTCAGGTCTGGGCTTCCTACTCTGGAAACACCATATATTTT
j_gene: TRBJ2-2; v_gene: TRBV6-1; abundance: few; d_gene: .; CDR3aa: CASSGRDGFTGELFF; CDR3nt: TGTGCCAGCAGTGGCCGGGACGGTTTTACCGGGGAGCTGTTTTTT
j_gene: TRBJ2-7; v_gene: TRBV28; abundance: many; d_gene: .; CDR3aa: CASSLTGEQYF; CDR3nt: TGTGCCAGCAGTTTAACGGGCGAGCAGTACTTC
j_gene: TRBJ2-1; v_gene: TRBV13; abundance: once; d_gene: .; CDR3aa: CASSLGAGREQFF; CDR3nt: TGTGCCAGCAGCTTAGGGGCAGGGCGCGAGCAGTTCTTC
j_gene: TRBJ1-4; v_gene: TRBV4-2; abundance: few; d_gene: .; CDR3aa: CASRSDKSHEKLFF; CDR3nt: TGTGCCAGCCGATCAGACAAAAGTCATGAAAAACTGTTTTTT
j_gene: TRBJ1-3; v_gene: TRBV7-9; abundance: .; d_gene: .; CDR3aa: CASSSREASSGNTIYF; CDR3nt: TGTGCCAGCAGCTCCAGGGAGGCCTCCTCTGGAAACACCATATATTTT
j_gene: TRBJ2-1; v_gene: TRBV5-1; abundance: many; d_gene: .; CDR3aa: CASSLSYNSYNEQFF; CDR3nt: TGCGCCAGCAGCTTGTCCTACAACTCCTACAATGAGCAGTTCTTC
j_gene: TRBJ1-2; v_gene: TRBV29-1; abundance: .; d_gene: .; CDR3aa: CSVEFQGEGYTF; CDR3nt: TGCAGCGTTGAATTCCAGGGCGAGGGCTACACCTTC
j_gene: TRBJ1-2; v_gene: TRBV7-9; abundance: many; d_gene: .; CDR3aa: CASSLARRGDYGYTF; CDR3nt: TGTGCCAGCAGCTTGGCCCGACGAGGAGATTATGGCTACACCTTC
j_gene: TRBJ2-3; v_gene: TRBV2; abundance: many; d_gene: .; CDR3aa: CASSRANTQYF; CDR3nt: TGTGCCAGCAGTAGGGCAAATACGCAGTATTTT
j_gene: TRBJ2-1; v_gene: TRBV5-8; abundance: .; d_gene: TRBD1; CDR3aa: CASTHPPNRTGGYNEQFF; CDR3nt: TGTGCCAGCACCCACCCCCCCAATAGGACAGGGGGTTACAATGAGCAGTTCTTC
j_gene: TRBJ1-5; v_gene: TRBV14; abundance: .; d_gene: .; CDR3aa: CASSQGQLSAQHF; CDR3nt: TGTGCCAGCAGCCAAGGACAGCTTTCAGCCCAGCATTTT
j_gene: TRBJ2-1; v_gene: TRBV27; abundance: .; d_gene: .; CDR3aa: CASQGQPEMNEQFF; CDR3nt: TGTGCCAGCCAGGGACAACCTGAAATGAATGAGCAGTTCTTC
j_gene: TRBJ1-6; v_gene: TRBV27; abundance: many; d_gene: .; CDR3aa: CASSLYAQVNSPLHF; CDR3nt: TGTGCCAGCAGTTTATACGCACAGGTTAATTCACCCCTCCACTTT
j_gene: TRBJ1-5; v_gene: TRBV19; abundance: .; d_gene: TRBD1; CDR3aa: CASSNTGVTNQPQHF; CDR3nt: TGTGCCAGTAGTAATACAGGGGTTACAAATCAGCCCCAGCATTTT
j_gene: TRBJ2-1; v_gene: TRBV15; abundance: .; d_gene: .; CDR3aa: CATSTRSNPYNEQFF; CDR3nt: TGTGCCACCAGCACCCGTTCAAACCCCTACAATGAGCAGTTCTTC
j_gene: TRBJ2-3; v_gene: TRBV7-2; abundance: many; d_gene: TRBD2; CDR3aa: CASSPRAGGSDTQYF; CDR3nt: TGTGCCAGCAGCCCCCGAGCGGGAGGTTCAGATACGCAGTATTTT
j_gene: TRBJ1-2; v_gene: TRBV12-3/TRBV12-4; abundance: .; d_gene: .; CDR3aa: CASSRGQGVNYGYTF; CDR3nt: TGTGCCAGCAGCCGCGGGCAGGGTGTTAACTATGGCTACACCTTC
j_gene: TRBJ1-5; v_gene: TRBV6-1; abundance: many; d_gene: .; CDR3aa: CASMGGQPQHF; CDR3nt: TGTGCCAGCATGGGGGGACAGCCCCAGCATTTT
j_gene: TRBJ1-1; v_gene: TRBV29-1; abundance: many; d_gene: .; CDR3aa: CSSLEGGRATEAFF; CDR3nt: TGCAGCTCCCTTGAGGGAGGGAGGGCTACTGAAGCTTTCTTT
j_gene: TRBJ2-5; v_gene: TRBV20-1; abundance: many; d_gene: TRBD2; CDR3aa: CSARGGSGTSGKVIEETQYF; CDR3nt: TGCAGTGCTAGAGGAGGGTCCGGGACTAGCGGGAAAGTTATTGAGGAGACCCAGTACTTC
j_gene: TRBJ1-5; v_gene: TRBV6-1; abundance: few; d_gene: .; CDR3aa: CASSRDGTQHF; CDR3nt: TGTGCCAGCAGTCGGGACGGGACCCAGCATTTT
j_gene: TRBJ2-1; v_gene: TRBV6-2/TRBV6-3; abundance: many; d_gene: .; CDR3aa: CASSYGTGNEQFF; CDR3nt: TGTGCCAGCAGTTACGGGACTGGCAATGAGCAGTTCTTC
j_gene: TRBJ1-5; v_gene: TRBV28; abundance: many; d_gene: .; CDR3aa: CASNFRDRNQPQHF; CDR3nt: TGTGCCAGCAACTTCCGGGATCGCAATCAGCCCCAGCATTTT
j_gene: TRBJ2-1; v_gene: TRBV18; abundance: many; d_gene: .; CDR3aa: CASSPGISYNEQFF; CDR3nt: TGTGCCAGCTCACCAGGGATCTCCTACAATGAGCAGTTCTTC
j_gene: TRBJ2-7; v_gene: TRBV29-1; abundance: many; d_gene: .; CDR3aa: CSVAGTDSYEQYF; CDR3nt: TGCAGCGTTGCGGGGACTGACTCCTACGAGCAGTACTTC
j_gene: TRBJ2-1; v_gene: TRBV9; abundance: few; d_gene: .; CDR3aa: CASSVGSSGDEQFF; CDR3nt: TGTGCCAGCAGCGTAGGTTCGTCCGGAGATGAGCAGTTCTTC
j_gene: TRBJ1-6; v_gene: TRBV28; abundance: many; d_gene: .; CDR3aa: CASNSRYPDSPLHF; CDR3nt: TGTGCCAGCAATTCGAGGTATCCCGATTCACCCCTCCACTTT